These 11 T cell receptor beta chains were sequenced from one sample in a study of OX40 agonist ivuxolimab in advanced cancers. The library was generated by the immunoSEQ multiplex PCR assay. The table was pulled from immuneACCESS by TCRdb, which kept in-frame rearrangements only. Such tables lose some clones; where checked, under half of the loss comes from unresolved V genes, and the rest has no known cause. Across this sample there are tens of thousands of clones, with roughly nine tenths seen only once. Together, the top ten hold about 0.2% of the sample. The sample in question was CD4+ or CD8+ T cells sorted from blood, obtained in a trial of the OX40 agonist ivuxolimab. The receptor set was obtained from an adult with an advanced solid tumor such as melanoma, head and neck, liver or kidney cancer.

The gene calls are TRBV19 and TRBJ1-1; D remains unclear. The germline V gene encodes CDR1 LNHDA and CDR2 SQIVND (reference sequence). Trimming stripped 4 bases from V and 6 bases from J, with 15 bases between. The CDR3 has 14 amino acids. CDR3 sequence (DNA): TGTGCCAGTAGTAACGGACGGGCGCTGTCTGAAGCTTTCTTT. Translation gives CASSNGRALSEAFF.

The chain is built from TRBV6-5 and TRBJ1-1; D is uncertain. The CDR3 covers 14 residues. Germline CDR1 and CDR2: MNHEY and SVGAGI. Trimming removed 5 bases at V and 3 bases at J, with 13 bases between. The CDR3 loop is CASSVTSRYTEAFF. CDR3 bases: TGTGCCAGCAGTGTCACCAGCAGATACACTGAAGCTTTCTTT.

This chain links TRBV19 with TRBJ2-2; D remains unclear. Germline V gene sequence: CDR1 LNHDA, CDR2 SQIVND (reference sequence). The CDR3 loop spans 17 amino acids. V was cut by 4 bases and J by 6 bases, with 21 bases left in between. Here the CDR3 reads CASSKTRIGVSPGELFF. CDR3 bases: TGTGCCAGTAGTAAGACCCGAATCGGAGTCTCACCCGGGGAGCTGTTTTTT.

This clone has just one count. The genes are TRBV11-2 and TRBJ2-5; D gene unclear. Germline CDR1 SGHAT, CDR2 FQNNGV. CDR3 length: 15 residues. Trimming removed 0 bases at V and 1 base at J, with 9 bases between. The CDR3 coding sequence is TGTGCCAGCAGCTTAGATCACGGGCCCCAAGAGACCCAGTACTTC. This codes for CASSLDHGPQETQYF.

J is TRBJ2-1 and V is TRBV5-1, with a possible D match to TRBD2 (7 bases). The ends were cut back, 0 bases at V and 4 bases at J, with 11 bases in the middle. Germline V lookup: CDR1 SGHRS, CDR2 YFSETQ. This CDR3 contains 15 residues. CDR3 nucleotides: TGCGCCAGCAGCTTGGGAGGGAGGGGGTACAATGAGCAGTTCTTC. Encoded protein: CASSLGGRGYNEQFF.

The chain is built from TRBV4-1 and TRBJ2-7; a weak D match, TRBD2 (6 bases). This CDR3 has 14 amino acids. V gave up 3 bases and J gave up 3 bases, with 12 bases separating them. The V gene's germline CDR1 is MGHRA and CDR2 YSYEKL. The CDR3, as DNA: TGCGCCAGCAGCCAGGGACTGGGCAACTACGAGCAGTACGTC. It codes for CASSQGLGNYEQYV.

The count of this clone is one. V is TRBV28 and J is TRBJ2-3; 11 bases match TRBD1. Per the germline V gene, CDR1 is MDHEN and CDR2 is SYDVKM. With 5 bases clipped from V and 1 base from J, the junction kept 5 bases outside the gene matches. The CDR3 sequence is 16 residues long. Here the CDR3 reads CASSPQGQGGTDTQYF. DNA for the CDR3: TGTGCCAGCAGTCCCCAGGGACAGGGGGGCACAGATACGCAGTATTTT.

This sequence joins TRBV10-3 and TRBJ2-1; 12 positions agree with TRBD2. The CDR3 consists of 14 residues. Germline trimming cut 7 bases from V and 15 bases from J; bases unmatched to any gene: 13. The V gene's germline CDR1 is ENHRY and CDR2 SYGVKD. The CDR3 bases are TGTGCCATCAATCCGGGACTAGCGGGCGCTAGTCCGTTCTTC. Its protein is CAINPGLAGASPFF.

The chain joins TRBV5-1 to TRBJ1-1, with TRBD1 as a possible D gene (5 bases). CDR3 length equals 15 residues. V was shortened by 4 bases and J by 4 bases, with 17 bases between the two germline ends. Looked up from germline, CDR1 is SGHRS and CDR2 is YFSETQ. CDR3 sequence: CASSPKPGLGTEAFF. CDR3 DNA: TGCGCCAGCAGCCCCAAACCGGGACTGGGCACTGAAGCTTTCTTT.

This chain uses TRBV5-5 with TRBJ2-5; 7 bases agree with TRBD2. Germline V lookup: CDR1 SGHKS, CDR2 YYEKEE (reference sequence). CDR3 length: 14 residues. V shed 5 bases, J shed 5 bases, and the junction held 9 bases outside the gene matches. This chain's CDR3 is CASSRGGVRETQYF. As DNA, the CDR3 is TGTGCCAGCAGTCGGGGAGGGGTCAGGGAGACCCAGTACTTC.

The V call is TRBV2, the J call TRBJ2-5, with D perhaps matching TRBD1 (6 bases). CDR1 and CDR2 (germline): SNHLY, FYNNEI. V lost 6 bases and J lost 5, with 10 bases in between. The CDR3 consists of 12 residues. The CDR3 loop reads CASRDGGETQYF. The CDR3 DNA is TGTGCCAGCAGGGATGGGGGCGAGACCCAGTACTTC.